The source of this T cell receptor (beta chain) is a study of spatial heterogeneity in lung cancer. Described time point: blood at routine non-recurrence follow-up after resection. This clonotype was seen only a few times. TCRdb re-called the 5' RACE reads with MiXCR, one entry per CDR3 protein. Of about 110,000 distinct CDR3 sequences listed, 10% to 14% are singletons. The sequencing used PBMCs, collected at follow-up. The origin of this receptor is a female donor with early-stage non-small cell lung cancer.

The CDR3 sequence: CASSLAFLPNYGYTF. The CDR3, as DNA: TGCGCCAGCAGCTTGGCTTTTCTACCTAACTATGGCTACACCTTC. The V gene is TRBV5-1, the J gene TRBJ1-2; D unclear. CDR3 length: 15 residues. Germline V gene sequence: CDR1 SGHRS, CDR2 YFSETQ. Trimming stripped 0 bases from V and 0 bases from J, with 9 bases between.